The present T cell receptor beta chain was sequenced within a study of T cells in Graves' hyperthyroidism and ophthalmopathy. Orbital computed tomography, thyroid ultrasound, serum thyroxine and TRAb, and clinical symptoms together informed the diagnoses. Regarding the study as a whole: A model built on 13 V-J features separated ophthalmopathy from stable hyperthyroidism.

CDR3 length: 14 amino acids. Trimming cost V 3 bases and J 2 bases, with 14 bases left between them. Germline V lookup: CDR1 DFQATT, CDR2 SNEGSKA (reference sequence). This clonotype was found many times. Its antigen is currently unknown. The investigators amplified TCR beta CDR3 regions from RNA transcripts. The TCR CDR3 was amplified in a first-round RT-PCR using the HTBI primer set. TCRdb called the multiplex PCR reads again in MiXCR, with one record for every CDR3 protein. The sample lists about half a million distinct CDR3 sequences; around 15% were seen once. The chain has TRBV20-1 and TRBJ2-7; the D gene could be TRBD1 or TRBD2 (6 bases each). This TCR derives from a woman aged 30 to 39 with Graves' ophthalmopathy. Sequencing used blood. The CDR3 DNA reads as TGCAGTGCTAGGGAGGGGGGCTCTGCCTACGAGCAGTACTTC. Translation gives CSAREGGSAYEQYF.